Each of the 8 T cell receptor beta chains below was sequenced from the same sample in a study of tumor-infiltrating lymphocytes in localized non-small cell lung cancer. Using immunoSEQ multiplex PCR, the repertoire was profiled, and TCRdb retains in-frame clones only, with some absent. In the table there are 15,000 to 20,000 clones, roughly three quarters of which are singletons. The sequenced material came from lung tumor tissue. All receptors derive from a human donor with non-small cell lung cancer.

Only one count was recorded for this clone. An end of the junction does not agree with germline; a read error may underlie this. The rearrangement links TRBV30 to TRBJ1-5; 11 positions match TRBD1. From germline, CDR1 is GTSNPN and CDR2 SVGIG (reference sequence). The CDR3 length is 17 residues. CDR3 nucleotides: TGTGCCGGGAGTAAGGGGACAGGGGGTTATAGCAATCAGCCCCAGCATTTT. Its protein product is CAGSKGTGGYSNQPQHF.

V and J are TRBV7-9 and TRBJ1-6; TRBD1 might be the D (5 bases). This CDR3 spans 15 amino acids. The V end lost 5 bases, the J end lost 7 bases, and 15 bases lay between the germline ends. In germline, CDR1 is SEHNR, CDR2 FQNEAQ (reference sequence). The CDR3 here is CASSPSAGWNSPLHF. CDR3 nucleotide sequence: TGTGCCAGCAGCCCGTCGGCAGGGTGGAATTCACCCCTCCACTTT.

V is TRBV5-4 and J is TRBJ1-1, with D perhaps matching TRBD1 (5 bases). V lost 0 bases to trimming and J lost 0 bases, with 12 bases between them. Per the germline V gene, CDR1 is SGHNT and CDR2 is YYREEE (reference sequence). The CDR3 has 16 residues. The CDR3 reads CASSLGRRGLNTEAFF. In DNA form, the CDR3 reads TGTGCCAGCAGCTTGGGCCGGAGGGGTCTGAACACTGAAGCTTTCTTT.

This clone was picked up one time. The CDR3 nucleotides read TGTGCCAGCAGCCCACGGGGGGTAGAGCAGCCCCAGCATTTT. Amino acid sequence: CASSPRGVEQPQHF. V and J are TRBV7-6 and TRBJ1-5; possible D gene TRBD1, 5 bases. Between the trimmed V and J ends, which lost 5 bases and 7 bases, there was a span of 15 bases. This CDR3 has 14 amino acids. The germline CDR1 and CDR2 sequences are SGHVS and FNYEAQ.

V is TRBV7-9 and J is TRBJ2-4; the match to TRBD2 covers 10 bases. The V gene's germline CDR1 is SEHNR and CDR2 FQNEAQ (reference sequence). The CDR3 covers 17 residues. With V trimmed by 2 bases and J by 2 bases, 6 bases remained unmatched. The CDR3 sequence: CASSLLAGVGSKNIQYF. CDR3 sequence (DNA): TGTGCCAGCAGCTTACTAGCGGGAGTCGGGTCCAAAAACATTCAGTACTTC.

This clone is a singleton in its sample. This chain connects TRBV7-2 to TRBJ2-1; TRBD2 matches at 10 bases. The CDR3 runs 21 residues. In germline, CDR1 is SGHTA, CDR2 FQGNSA. V lost 0 bases to trimming and J lost 4 bases; unmatched junction nucleotides: 18. CDR3 sequence: CASSLAGLASGPPLRYNEQFF. The CDR3 nucleotides are TGTGCCAGCAGCTTAGCGGGACTAGCGTCGGGCCCGCCCCTAAGATACAATGAGCAGTTCTTC.

This clone was recorded once. The V call is TRBV6-5, the J call TRBJ1-2; tentatively, D is TRBD1 (5 bases). The CDR3 is 14 residues long. Trimming stripped 2 bases from V and 4 bases from J, with 11 bases between. CDR1 is MNHEY, CDR2 SVGAGI, per germline. CDR3: CASSYRGRIYGYTF. The CDR3 DNA reads TGTGCCAGCAGTTACCGGGGCAGGATCTATGGCTACACCTTC.

Relative to its sample, this clone is medium-sized. The V and J genes are TRBV6-1 and TRBJ1-6; D gene uncertain. The CDR3 runs 13 residues. The V gene's germline CDR1 is MNHNS and CDR2 SASEGT. V lost 4 bases and J 7 bases, leaving 8 bases between the germline ends. For the CDR3, the DNA is TGTGCCAGCAGTGGAGTGGGGAATTCACCCCTCCACTTT. Its translation: CASSGVGNSPLHF.